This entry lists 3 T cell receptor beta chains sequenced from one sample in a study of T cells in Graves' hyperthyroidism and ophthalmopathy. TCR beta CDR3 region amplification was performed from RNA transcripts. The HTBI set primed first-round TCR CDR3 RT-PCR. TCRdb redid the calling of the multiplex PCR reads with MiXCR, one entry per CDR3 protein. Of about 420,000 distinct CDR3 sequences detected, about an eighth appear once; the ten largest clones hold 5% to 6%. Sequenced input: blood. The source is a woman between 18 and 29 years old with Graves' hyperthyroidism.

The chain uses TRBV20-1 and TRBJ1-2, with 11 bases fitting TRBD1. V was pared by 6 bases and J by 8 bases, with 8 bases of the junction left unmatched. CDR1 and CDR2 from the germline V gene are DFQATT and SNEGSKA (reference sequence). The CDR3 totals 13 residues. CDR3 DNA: TGCAGTGCGGAGGGGACAGGGGGATGGGGCTACACCTTC. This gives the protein CSAEGTGGWGYTF.

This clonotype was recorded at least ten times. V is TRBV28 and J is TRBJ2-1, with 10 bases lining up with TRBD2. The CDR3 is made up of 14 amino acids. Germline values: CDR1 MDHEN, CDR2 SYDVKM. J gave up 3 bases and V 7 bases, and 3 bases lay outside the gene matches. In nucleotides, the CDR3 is TGTGCCAGCACTAGCGGGAGTCTCTACAATGAGCAGTTCTTC. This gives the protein CASTSGSLYNEQFF.

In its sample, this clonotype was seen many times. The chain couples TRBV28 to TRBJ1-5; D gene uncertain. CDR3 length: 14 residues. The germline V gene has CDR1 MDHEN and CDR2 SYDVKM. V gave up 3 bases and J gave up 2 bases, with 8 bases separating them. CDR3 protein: CASSFGHRNQPQHF. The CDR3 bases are TGTGCCAGCAGTTTCGGCCACCGCAATCAGCCCCAGCATTTT.